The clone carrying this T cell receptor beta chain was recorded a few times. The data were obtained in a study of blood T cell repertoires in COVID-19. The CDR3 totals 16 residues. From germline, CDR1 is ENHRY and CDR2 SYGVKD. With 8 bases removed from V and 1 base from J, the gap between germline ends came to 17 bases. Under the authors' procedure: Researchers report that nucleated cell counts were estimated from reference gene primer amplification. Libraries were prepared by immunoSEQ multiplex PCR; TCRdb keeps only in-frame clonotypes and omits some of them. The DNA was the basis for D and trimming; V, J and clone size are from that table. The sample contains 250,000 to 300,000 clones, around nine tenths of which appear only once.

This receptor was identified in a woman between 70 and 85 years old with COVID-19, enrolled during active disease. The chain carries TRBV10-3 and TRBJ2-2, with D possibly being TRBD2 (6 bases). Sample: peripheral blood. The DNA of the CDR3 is TGTGCCATCCTACCTGGGGGAGCGGGGAACACCGGGGAGCTGTTTTTT. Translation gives CAILPGGAGNTGELFF.